Presented here are 13 T cell receptor beta chains from one specimen sequenced in a study of control samples from healthy donors and cancer patients. Assay used: immunoSEQ multiplex PCR; TCRdb lists only in-frame clones, some missing. Of 90,000 to 150,000 clones listed, around 89% are singletons. Sequences were obtained from blood. Source of these receptors: a man in his forties or fifties in good health.

The rearrangement links TRBV12-5 to TRBJ1-1, with 9 bases aligning to TRBD1. The V and J ends lost 0 bases and 10 bases, in that order; junction bases with no gene match: 9. CDR1 and CDR2 from the germline V gene are LGHNT and FRNRAP. CDR3 size: 15 residues. The DNA for the CDR3 is TGTGCTAGTGGTTTGGTACGGACAGGGGACCCGGCAGCTTTCTTT. It codes for CASGLVRTGDPAAFF.

The chain has TRBV30 and TRBJ1-5; the D gene is possibly TRBD1 (6 bases). The CDR3 length is 14 residues. Germline V gives CDR1 GTSNPN, CDR2 SVGIG (reference sequence). Trimming took off 0 bases at V and 7 bases at J, with 13 bases between the two ends. The chain's CDR3 is CAWSVQGRGQPQHF. In DNA form, the CDR3 reads TGTGCCTGGAGTGTACAGGGAAGGGGCCAGCCCCAGCATTTT.

Worth noting for this clone: The same CDR3 is also encoded by other DNA sequences in this sample. The V and J genes are TRBV3-1 (or the pseudogene TRBV3-2) and TRBJ2-1; the match to TRBD2 covers 7 bases. The CDR3 contains 14 residues. Trimming at V came to 4 bases and at J to 4 bases, leaving 4 bases not matched to a gene. The V gene's germline CDR1 is LGHDT and CDR2 YNNKEL (reference sequence). In DNA, the CDR3 is TGTGCCAGCAGCCTACAGCGGGGATACAATGAGCAGTTCTTC. Its translation: CASSLQRGYNEQFF.

This clone is a singleton in its sample. The chain joins TRBV18 to TRBJ1-4, with TRBD1 identical over 8 bases. With 4 bases clipped from V and 12 bases from J, the junction kept 16 bases outside the gene matches. The CDR3 has 16 residues. The germline CDR1 and CDR2 sequences are KGHSH and LQKENI. CDR3 sequence (DNA): TGTGCCAGCTCACTCGGGACAGGACTAATGAAAGTGGAACTGTTTTTT. Its protein is CASSLGTGLMKVELFF.

The chain carries TRBV19 and TRBJ2-1, with D perhaps matching TRBD1 or TRBD2 (6 bases each). Germline CDR1 and CDR2: LNHDA and SQIVND (reference sequence). Trimming stripped 6 bases from V and 10 bases from J, with 22 bases between. The CDR3 consists of 15 residues. The CDR3 nucleotides read TGTGCCAGTAGCCGTGTGGGGGGCGTTCCAGGGGAGCAGTTCTTC. It is translated as CASSRVGGVPGEQFF.

This clone appeared once. The rearrangement uses TRBV9 and TRBJ1-5; D gene unclear. Trimming took 4 bases from V and 3 from J, leaving 8 bases between them. Germline values: CDR1 SGDLS, CDR2 YYNGEE. This CDR3 is built from 13 residues. CDR3 sequence: CASSNDNNQPQHF. Here the CDR3 DNA reads TGTGCCAGCAGCAATGACAACAATCAGCCCCAGCATTTT. The whole variable domain, remainder taken from reference TRBV9 and TRBJ1-5, is DSGVTQTPKHLITATGQRVTLRCSPRSGDLSVYWYQQSLDQGLQFLIQYYNGEERAKGNILERFSAQQFPDLHSELNLSSLELGDSALYFCASSNDNNQPQHFGDGTRLSIL.

V gene TRBV6-5 combines with J gene TRBJ1-6; D gene ambiguous. Trimming left V 8 bases short and J 3 bases short, with 11 bases between. The CDR3 contains 14 residues. Germline-derived CDR1 and CDR2 are MNHEY and SVGAGI. CDR3 in amino acids: CASSQDRYNSPLHF. The CDR3 region has the DNA TGTGCCAGCTCTCAGGACCGCTATAATTCACCCCTCCACTTT.

This chain links TRBV9 with TRBJ1-4, with 7 bases fitting TRBD1. Germline V gene sequence: CDR1 SGDLS, CDR2 YYNGEE. The CDR3 runs to 15 residues. V trimming: 3 bases; J trimming: 5 bases; junction bases outside the gene matches: 7. Written as DNA, the CDR3 is TGTGCCAGCAGCGCCAGGGACAGACTGAATGAAAAACTGTTTTTT. Translation gives CASSARDRLNEKLFF.

The chain uses TRBV7-2 and TRBJ2-3, with 13 bases aligning to TRBD2. This CDR3 has 19 residues. The germline V gene encodes CDR1 SGHTA and CDR2 FQGNSA. V gave up 2 bases and J gave up 3 bases; unmatched junction bases: 11. CDR3 in DNA: TGTGCCAGCAGCTTAAGGGGGTTGGGACTAGCGGGAAGAACAGATACGCAGTATTTT. This encodes CASSLRGLGLAGRTDTQYF.

This chain links TRBV5-1 with TRBJ2-1; the match to TRBD2 covers 8 bases. Per germline, CDR1 SGHRS and CDR2 YFSETQ. The CDR3 length is 15 residues. V dropped 2 bases and J dropped 1; count of bases not matched to a gene: 2. For the CDR3, the DNA is TGCGCCAGCAGCTTCACTAGCGGATCCTACAATGAGCAGTTCTTC. Encoded protein: CASSFTSGSYNEQFF.

The V gene is TRBV20-1, the J gene TRBJ1-1, with D hard to call. The V and J ends lost 6 bases and 5 bases respectively, with 10 bases between them. This CDR3 region has 11 residues. The germline V gene encodes CDR1 DFQATT and CDR2 SNEGSKA (reference sequence). The CDR3 DNA is TGCAGTGCCCGCACCCCAACTGAAGCTTTCTTT. Amino acid sequence: CSARTPTEAFF.

About this clone itself: The same CDR3 also results from other DNA sequences found in this sample. J is TRBJ2-1 and V is TRBV29-1, with D possibly being TRBD1 (5 bases). Germline CDR1 SQVTM, CDR2 ANQGSEA. Trimming removed 6 bases from V and 2 bases from J, with 11 bases in between. This CDR3 has 13 residues. The CDR3 sequence: CSVGQGPYNEQFF. The CDR3 region has the DNA TGCAGCGTGGGGCAGGGTCCCTACAATGAGCAGTTCTTC.

V usage is TRBV15 and J usage is TRBJ1-1; the D gene is possibly TRBD1 (6 bases). Germline CDR1 LNHNV, CDR2 YYDKDF (reference sequence). The CDR3 has 15 residues. V was shortened by 3 bases and J by 2 bases, with 13 bases between the two germline ends. CDR3 sequence: CATSSRGQINTEAFF. CDR3 sequence (DNA): TGTGCCACCAGCAGCAGAGGACAGATCAACACTGAAGCTTTCTTT.